A single sample is the source of the 4 T cell receptor beta chains below, sequenced in a study of blood T cell repertoires in COVID-19. Profiled with immunoSEQ multiplex PCR; TCRdb holds only in-frame clones, not every one. The sample comprises around 320,000 clones, more than 90% of which are singletons, and roughly 3.9% rests with the top ten. The sequencing input was PBMCs or T cells enriched from blood (not recorded which). Receptors were obtained from a woman in her thirties who had been exposed to COVID-19.

This chain joins TRBV28 and TRBJ2-5, with 8 bases fitting TRBD2. Looked up from germline, CDR1 is MDHEN and CDR2 is SYDVKM. V was pared by 6 bases and J by 2 bases, with 5 bases of the junction left unmatched. CDR3 length equals 14 residues. CDR3 region: CASSRGGRQETQYF. The CDR3 DNA reads TGTGCCAGCAGCCGGGGGGGGAGACAAGAGACCCAGTACTTC.

This clone came up a few times. The same CDR3 arises from other DNA sequences in this sample as well. This chain connects TRBV27 to TRBJ1-5; D is ambiguous. CDR1 and CDR2 from the germline V gene are MNHEY and SMNVEV (reference sequence). Trimming shortened V by 3 bases and J by 5 bases, and 5 bases separated the two germline ends. There are 12 residues in the CDR3. The CDR3 region has the DNA TGTGCCAGCAGTTTTCGGGATCAGCCCCAGCATTTT. Protein: CASSFRDQPQHF.

The chain carries TRBV9 and TRBJ2-7; 12 bases are a match to TRBD2. Germline CDR1 reads SGDLS; CDR2 reads YYNGEE. V dropped 5 bases and J dropped 3; count of bases not matched to a gene: 6. This CDR3 has 15 residues. The CDR3 reads CASRETSGGNYEQYF. The CDR3 DNA sequence: TGTGCCAGCAGGGAAACTAGCGGGGGGAACTACGAGCAGTACTTC.

This clone was counted only a few times. The chain combines TRBV7-3 with TRBJ2-2, with 8 bases lining up with TRBD1. The CDR3 is 16 residues long. J was trimmed by 4 bases and V by 1 base; bases with no gene match: 5. Germline-derived CDR1 and CDR2 are SGHTA and FQGTGA. The CDR3 DNA reads TGTGCCAGCAGCTTAAGAGGCGGACAGGGCACCGGGGAGCTGTTTTTT. Translated, it gives CASSLRGGQGTGELFF.